The 16 T cell receptor beta chains listed next were all sequenced from one sample in a study of control samples from healthy donors and cancer patients. Libraries were prepared by immunoSEQ multiplex PCR; TCRdb keeps only in-frame clonotypes and omits some of them. The repertoire holds roughly 34,000 clones, with roughly nine tenths as singletons. The sequencing sample was made of PBMCs. These receptors were taken from a woman aged 35 to 49 with lung cancer.

The chain couples TRBV11-3 to TRBJ2-2; TRBD2 agrees at 7 bases. Trimming removed 1 base from V and 6 bases from J; junction bases left unmatched: 5. CDR3 size: 15 residues. Germline CDR1 SGHNT, CDR2 YENEEA. The DNA for the CDR3 is TGTGCCAGCAGCTTAGGGGGGGGGATGGCCGGGGAGCTGTTTTTT. It translates to CASSLGGGMAGELFF.

The chain links TRBV11-3 to TRBJ2-7; the match to TRBD2 covers 7 bases. This CDR3 is 14 amino acids long. Germline CDR1 reads SGHNT; CDR2 reads YENEEA. V was clipped by 2 bases and J by 4 bases; unmatched bases: 5. CDR3: CASSLLAGVYEQYF. CDR3 DNA: TGTGCCAGCAGCTTACTGGCGGGGGTATACGAGCAGTACTTC.

V gene TRBV7-8 combines with J gene TRBJ1-5; D call uncertain. With 3 bases removed from V and 0 bases from J, the gap between germline ends came to 15 bases. Germline CDR1 is SGHVS and CDR2 is FQNEAQ. There are 17 residues in the CDR3. CDR3 coding DNA: TGTGCCAGCAGCTTTCTCACGGGAGCGTATAGCAATCAGCCCCAGCATTTT. Its translation: CASSFLTGAYSNQPQHF.

The rearrangement joins TRBV29-1 to TRBJ1-2; maybe TRBD1 (5 bases). The ends were cut back, 7 bases at V and 0 bases at J, with 15 bases in the middle. Germline V CDR1 and CDR2: SQVTM, ANQGSEA. The CDR3 totals 14 residues. The CDR3: CSAYLGGANYGYTF. The CDR3, as DNA: TGCAGCGCCTACCTCGGGGGAGCTAACTATGGCTACACCTTC.

The chain uses TRBV25-1 and TRBJ1-5; 7 nucleotides align to TRBD1. Germline V gene sequence: CDR1 MGHDK, CDR2 SYGVNS. CDR3 size: 15 residues. Unmatched junction bases numbered 3, after V lost 4 bases and J lost 0 bases. The CDR3 loop reads CASSAQGDSNQPQHF. The CDR3 DNA sequence: TGTGCCAGCAGTGCTCAGGGGGATAGCAATCAGCCCCAGCATTTT.

This chain joins TRBV30 and TRBJ2-5; no firm D call. Trimming cost V 4 bases and J 5 bases, with 14 bases left between them. This CDR3 region has 13 residues. The germline CDR1 and CDR2 sequences are GTSNPN and SVGIG (reference sequence). In DNA form, the CDR3 reads TGTGCCTGGATTGGAGACGAGCAGGAGACCCAGTACTTC. Protein: CAWIGDEQETQYF.

This chain uses TRBV27 with TRBJ1-5; D is uncertain. The germline V gene encodes CDR1 MNHEY and CDR2 SMNVEV (reference sequence). V lost 5 bases to trimming and J lost 7 bases, with 12 bases between them. CDR3 size: 13 residues. The chain's CDR3 is CASSARLGQPQHF. As DNA, the CDR3 is TGTGCCAGCAGTGCCAGGCTCGGACAGCCCCAGCATTTT.

The V and J genes are TRBV13 and TRBJ2-5, with 9 positions matching TRBD2. With V trimmed by 2 bases and J by 4 bases, 11 bases remained unmatched. Germline V gene sequence: CDR1 PRHDT, CDR2 FYEKMQ (reference sequence). The length of the CDR3 is 17 residues. The CDR3 region is CASSLLLGGGARETQYF. The CDR3 DNA reads as TGTGCCAGCAGCTTACTCCTTGGCGGGGGGGCGAGAGAGACCCAGTACTTC.

The V gene is TRBV6-5, the J gene TRBJ1-6; TRBD1 is a possible D gene (5 bases). Germline CDR1 and CDR2: MNHEY and SVGAGI. This CDR3 is built from 14 residues. With 8 bases removed from V and 5 bases from J, the gap between germline ends came to 13 bases. CDR3 loop: CASGGVLHNSPLHF. The DNA of the CDR3 is TGTGCCAGCGGGGGGGTCCTTCATAATTCACCCCTCCACTTT.

DNA of the CDR3: TGTGCCAGCAGCGTGGACAGGGTTGAGCAGTACTTC. This translates into CASSVDRVEQYF. This chain connects TRBV5-6 to TRBJ2-7, with 8 bases that match TRBD1. This CDR3 is built from 12 residues. V gave up 4 bases and J gave up 7 bases; unmatched junction bases: 4. Germline CDR1 is SGHDT and CDR2 is YYEEEE.

As regards this clone: Other DNA sequences of this sample code for an identical CDR3. The chain combines TRBV18 with TRBJ1-2; D remains ambiguous. Trimming cost V 2 bases and J 8 bases, with 9 bases left between them. The CDR3 consists of 12 residues. CDR1 and CDR2 (germline): KGHSH, LQKENI. The CDR3 here is CASSPDPGGYTF. The CDR3, as DNA: TGTGCCAGCTCACCAGACCCGGGGGGCTACACCTTC.

The rearrangement uses TRBV5-1 and TRBJ1-1; the D gene is possibly TRBD1 (5 bases). The CDR3 runs to 17 residues. V gave up 3 bases and J gave up 0 bases, with 18 bases separating them. Germline lookup yields CDR1 SGHRS and CDR2 YFSETQ. The CDR3 coding sequence is TGCGCCAGCAGCTCCGCGGGACGCAAAAATATGAACACTGAAGCTTTCTTT. It is translated as CASSSAGRKNMNTEAFF.

This chain connects TRBV6-5 to TRBJ2-7; TRBD1 might be the D (6 bases). Germline assignment: CDR1 MNHEY and CDR2 SVGAGI. This CDR3 has 13 amino acids. Trimming removed 6 bases at V and 6 bases at J, with 15 bases between. The CDR3 protein is CASSGTGLGEQYF. The DNA for the CDR3 is TGTGCCAGCAGCGGAACAGGGCTGGGCGAGCAGTACTTC.

The chain employs TRBV19 and TRBJ1-1; no reliable D call. CDR1 is LNHDA, CDR2 SQIVND, per germline (reference sequence). The CDR3 contains 12 residues. Between the trimmed V and J ends, which lost 6 bases and 4 bases, there was a span of 9 bases. The CDR3 spells CASRAPFTEAFF. The CDR3 region has the DNA TGTGCCAGTAGGGCCCCGTTCACTGAAGCTTTCTTT.

In this sample, this clone turned up once. The V call is TRBV9, the J call TRBJ2-2; D is uncertain. This CDR3 has 16 amino acids. The V gene lost 1 base and the J gene lost 0 bases, with 10 bases spanning the gap. The germline V gene has CDR1 SGDLS and CDR2 YYNGEE. In DNA, the CDR3 is TGTGCCAGCAGCGTATTCCCAGATTCGAACACCGGGGAGCTGTTTTTT. It translates to CASSVFPDSNTGELFF. The full variable domain, its missing parts supplied by reference TRBV9 and TRBJ2-2, is DSGVTQTPKHLITATGQRVTLRCSPRSGDLSVYWYQQSLDQGLQFLIQYYNGEERAKGNILERFSAQQFPDLHSELNLSSLELGDSALYFCASSVFPDSNTGELFFGEGSRLTVL.

The chain uses TRBV7-9 and TRBJ2-2, with 11 bases fitting TRBD2. The CDR3 runs 19 residues. Germline V gives CDR1 SEHNR, CDR2 FQNEAQ (reference sequence). The V segment lost 4 bases and the J segment 2 bases; nucleotides outside the gene matches: 12. CDR3 coding DNA: TGTGCCAGCAGCTACTCGCGACTAGCGGGGCCTCTCAACACCGGGGAGCTGTTTTTT. As protein: CASSYSRLAGPLNTGELFF.